This record looks at one TCR beta chain sequence and its context. The CDR3 length is 14 residues. Germline-derived CDR1 and CDR2 are MNHEY and SVGAGI. V was trimmed by 6 bases and J by 2 bases, leaving 12 bases between them. The record originates from a study of blood T cell repertoires in COVID-19. Measured with immunoSEQ multiplex PCR; TCRdb has only the in-frame clones, and not every one. The sample consists of 160,000 or so clones, less than 90% of them appearing once. This sequence joins TRBV6-5 and TRBJ2-3; D is possibly TRBD2 (5 bases). The TCR comes from a human donor with acute COVID-19. The donor label of this sample is uncertain. Sequenced input: PBMCs or T cells enriched from blood (not recorded which). CDR3 amino acids: CASSNTRNTDTQYF. The DNA for the CDR3 is TGTGCCAGCAGCAATACTAGAAACACAGATACGCAGTATTTT.